Below are 3 T cell receptor beta chains sequenced from a single sample in a study of CD8 T cells in Susac syndrome. It was with random hexamers that about 0.45 to 1 ug RNA was reverse transcribed. TCRdb independently ran MiXCR on the immunoSEQ multiplex PCR reads; one entry per CDR3 protein. Of about 180,000 distinct CDR3 sequences listed, approximately 95% are singletons. The sample consisted of CD4+ T cells from PBMCs. The source of these receptors is a human donor with multiple sclerosis.

The V and J genes are TRBV3-1 and TRBJ1-3; D unresolved. Germline V CDR1 and CDR2: LGHDT, YNNKEL (reference sequence). The CDR3 runs to 16 residues. The V end lost 1 base, the J end lost 0 bases, and 10 bases lay between the germline ends. The DNA of the CDR3 is TGTGCCAGCAGCCAAGGTCGTAGTGTCTCTGGAAACACCATATATTTT. It yields the protein CASSQGRSVSGNTIYF. The whole variable domain, filled in from reference TRBV3-1 and TRBJ1-3, reads DTAVSQTPKYLVTQMGNDKSIKCEQNLGHDTMYWYKQDSKKFLKIMFSYNNKELIINETVPNRFSPKSPDKAHLNLHINSLELGDSAVYFCASSQGRSVSGNTIYFGEGSWLTVV.

V and J are TRBV29-1 and TRBJ2-7; 10 bases line up with TRBD1. The germline V gene encodes CDR1 SQVTM and CDR2 ANQGSEA. The trim removed 7 bases at V and 6 bases at J, leaving 15 bases unmatched. The CDR3 consists of 15 residues. The CDR3 region is CSATGQGPLRGEQYF. The CDR3 bases are TGCAGCGCCACGGGACAGGGGCCCCTACGTGGCGAGCAGTACTTC.

This rearrangement joins TRBV27 to TRBJ2-5; D unresolved. V was pared by 6 bases and J by 2 bases, with 16 bases between. CDR1 is MNHEY, CDR2 SMNVEV, per germline (reference sequence). CDR3 length: 15 residues. In DNA form, the CDR3 reads TGTGCCAGCAGCCCCCCCGGCTGGGGACAAGAGACCCAGTACTTC. Amino acid sequence: CASSPPGWGQETQYF.